Sequencing of this T cell receptor (beta chain) was carried out in a study of CD8+ T cells in alopecia areata. Study in general: Patients received oral tofacitinib, 5 to 10 mg twice daily, for moderate-to-severe alopecia areata. Patients took tofacitinib for 6 to 18 months, followed by 6 drug-free months.

A word on this clone: Its antigen is undetermined.

Points from the study as a whole: Across lesional scalp, and particularly alopecia totalis/universalis, clonality surpassed that of normal scalp. Treatment with tofacitinib significantly lowered scalp clonality and reduced expanded CD8+ clones among the top 100.

The treatment: oral pan-JAK inhibitor, 5-10 mg twice daily. In each case, RNA was isolated and then reverse transcribed into cDNA as the sequencing template. TCRdb keeps only in-frame clones here, not all; method: immunoSEQ multiplex PCR. Counted here are some 210,000 clones, approximately 72% occurring once; the ten biggest clones make up approximately 1.2%. The specimen comprised CD4+ T cells sorted from blood, sampled around week 42, from a patient treated with tofacitinib. This TCR was sampled from a human donor with alopecia areata.

DNA of the CDR3: TGTGCCAGCACAAAGTATGGGGGGACAGGGGCATCTGGCTACACCTTC. Its protein is CASTKYGGTGASGYTF. The chain joins TRBV27 to TRBJ1-2, with 10 bases fitting TRBD1. CDR1 MNHEY and CDR2 SMNVEV come from the germline V gene (reference sequence). This CDR3 has 16 amino acids. V was clipped by 7 bases and J by 7 bases; unmatched bases: 15.